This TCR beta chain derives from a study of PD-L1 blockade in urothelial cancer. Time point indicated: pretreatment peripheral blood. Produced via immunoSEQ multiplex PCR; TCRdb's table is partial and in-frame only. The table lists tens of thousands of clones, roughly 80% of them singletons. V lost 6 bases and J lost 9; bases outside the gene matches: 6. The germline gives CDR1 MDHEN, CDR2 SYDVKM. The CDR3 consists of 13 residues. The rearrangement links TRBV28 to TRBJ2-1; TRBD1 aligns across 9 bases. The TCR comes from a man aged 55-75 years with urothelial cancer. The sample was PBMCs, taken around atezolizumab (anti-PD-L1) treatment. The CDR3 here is CASRGQGRTEQFF. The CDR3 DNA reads TGTGCCAGCAGGGGACAGGGAAGGACTGAGCAGTTCTTC.